This T cell receptor (beta chain) appears in the sequencing data of a study of OX40 agonist ivuxolimab in advanced cancers. Autoimmune disease history or systemic immunosuppression led to patients being barred. The germline CDR1 and CDR2 sequences are SGDLS and YYNGEE. Trimming cost V 4 bases and J 4 bases, with 11 bases left between them. The CDR3 length is 13 residues. With respect to this clone: Its antigen is not known.

The assay was immunoSEQ multiplex PCR, and TCRdb's table has in-frame clones only and misses some. The repertoire includes 60,000 or so clones, 88% of them detected once, and approximately 4.7% sits in the top ten. Study-level findings and limits: Also present in some nonresponders was a low level of normalized T-cell clonal expansion.

The TCR was taken from an adult with an advanced solid tumor such as melanoma, head and neck, liver or kidney cancer. V gene TRBV9 combines with J gene TRBJ1-2, with TRBD1 as a possible D gene (5 bases). The sample in question was CD4+ or CD8+ T cells sorted from blood, obtained in a trial of the OX40 agonist ivuxolimab. The CDR3: CASSPGRSYGYTF. The CDR3 nucleotides read TGTGCCAGCAGCCCGGGGCGATCCTATGGCTACACCTTC.